Below, 27 T cell receptor beta chains from the same sample are listed, as sequenced in a study of blood T cell repertoires in COVID-19 (TCRdb year 2020). Libraries were made using the immunoSEQ multiplex PCR assay. The source is immuneACCESS, and TCRdb retained only in-frame sequences with V and J called. Part of the clones is not carried over; for the studies checked, unresolved V genes explain less than half of this, and the remainder is unexplained. Within this sample are about 240,000 clones, with roughly four fifths of them counted one time only. The ten most abundant clones make up approximately 10% of the sample. Sequences were obtained from peripheral blood. These receptors came from a woman older than 75 with acute or convalescent COVID-19.

V and J are TRBV6-5 and TRBJ1-5; tentatively, D is TRBD1 (6 bases). The CDR3 contains 12 residues. Trimming took 8 bases from V and 5 from J, leaving 10 bases between them. Germline V gene data show CDR1 as MNHEY and CDR2 as SVGAGI. The CDR3, as DNA: TGTGCCAGCGGGACAAGTCATCAGCCCCAGCATTTT. It is translated as CASGTSHQPQHF.

The chain combines TRBV5-4 with TRBJ2-5, with TRBD2 as a possible D gene (5 bases). CDR3 length: 14 residues. With 4 bases removed from V and 4 bases from J, the gap between germline ends came to 14 bases. The germline CDR1 and CDR2 sequences are SGHNT and YYREEE (reference sequence). The CDR3 spells CASSTAGAVETQYF. DNA for the CDR3: TGTGCCAGCAGCACCGCGGGTGCGGTAGAGACCCAGTACTTC.

The genes are TRBV28 and TRBJ1-5; D not resolved. Trimming removed 7 bases at V and 4 bases at J, with 11 bases between. The CDR3 loop spans 13 amino acids. The germline gives CDR1 MDHEN, CDR2 SYDVKM. CDR3 sequence: CASTSPVNQPQHF. In DNA form, the CDR3 reads TGTGCCAGCACCTCCCCGGTAAATCAGCCCCAGCATTTT.

V usage is TRBV3-1 (or the pseudogene TRBV3-2) and J usage is TRBJ1-2; 7 positions agree with TRBD1. Per the germline V gene, CDR1 is LGHDT and CDR2 is YNNKEL (reference sequence). The CDR3 loop spans 16 amino acids. The J segment lost 4 bases and the V segment lost 4 bases, leaving 12 bases of the junction unmatched. For the CDR3, the DNA is TGTGCCAGCAGCCTAAGAACTACAGGGGCCTTCTATGGCTACACCTTC. Amino acid sequence: CASSLRTTGAFYGYTF.

The chain has TRBV14 and TRBJ1-3; D possibly corresponds to TRBD1 (6 bases). The CDR3 extends over 16 amino acids. The germline V gene has CDR1 SGHDN and CDR2 FVKESK. Trimming left V 4 bases short and J 0 bases short, with 13 bases between. The CDR3 region has the DNA TGTGCCAGCAGCCTTCCCGGGACACACTCTGGAAACACCATATATTTT. Its translation is CASSLPGTHSGNTIYF.

This clone was seen a single time. The chain recombines TRBV28 with TRBJ1-6, with TRBD1 matching over 8 bases. The V segment lost 3 bases and the J segment 4 bases; nucleotides outside the gene matches: 8. The CDR3 spans 17 residues. CDR1 and CDR2 (germline): MDHEN, SYDVKM. This CDR3 reads CASSFPQGAGYNSPLHF. The CDR3, as DNA: TGTGCCAGCAGTTTTCCTCAGGGGGCAGGGTATAATTCACCCCTCCACTTT. Based on the CDR3 plus reference TRBV28 and TRBJ1-6, the full variable domain is DVKVTQSSRYLVKRTGEKVFLECVQDMDHENMFWYRQDPGLGLRLIYFSYDVKMKEKGDIPEGYSVSREKKERFSLILESASTNQTSMYLCASSFPQGAGYNSPLHFGNGTRLTVT.

The V call is TRBV6-1, the J call TRBJ2-7; the match to TRBD2 covers 7 bases. CDR3 size: 13 residues. Trimming took 3 bases from V and 5 from J; bases not matched to a gene: 4. Germline V gives CDR1 MNHNS, CDR2 SASEGT. As DNA, the CDR3 is TGTGCCAGCAGTGAGGCGGGGAGGGACGAGCAGTACTTC. Its translation is CASSEAGRDEQYF.

The chain is built from TRBV7-9 and TRBJ2-3, with TRBD2 identical over 10 bases. Germline assignment: CDR1 SEHNR and CDR2 FQNEAQ (reference sequence). The CDR3 has 16 residues. The V segment lost 1 base and the J segment 1 base; nucleotides outside the gene matches: 2. CDR3 in DNA: TGTGCCAGCAGCTTAGGAGCGGGGGGGGGCACAGATACGCAGTATTTT. It encodes CASSLGAGGGTDTQYF.

V usage is TRBV28 and J usage is TRBJ1-6; the D gene is possibly TRBD1 (6 bases). V gave up 4 bases and J gave up 4 bases, with 8 bases separating them. Germline CDR1 and CDR2: MDHEN and SYDVKM. The CDR3 has 14 amino acids. CDR3 sequence: CASSSTGYNSPLHF. CDR3 bases: TGTGCCAGCAGTTCGACAGGTTATAATTCACCCCTCCACTTT.

This chain connects TRBV5-1 to TRBJ2-1; 7 nucleotides align to TRBD2. This CDR3 region has 15 residues. V gave up 4 bases and J gave up 0 bases; unmatched junction bases: 4. Germline assignment: CDR1 SGHRS and CDR2 YFSETQ. The CDR3 spells CASSVSGASYNEQFF. DNA for the CDR3: TGCGCCAGCAGCGTAAGCGGGGCCTCCTACAATGAGCAGTTCTTC.

The rearrangement uses TRBV5-1 and TRBJ1-6; perhaps TRBD1 as D (6 bases). CDR1 and CDR2 (germline): SGHRS, YFSETQ. The CDR3 is made up of 14 amino acids. V lost 0 bases and J 8 bases, leaving 9 bases between the germline ends. The CDR3 spells CASSLGQAYSPLHF. DNA for the CDR3: TGCGCCAGCAGCTTGGGACAGGCCTATTCACCCCTCCACTTT.

J is TRBJ2-2 and V is TRBV7-3; 10 bases line up with TRBD1. Germline V gene sequence: CDR1 SGHTA, CDR2 FQGTGA. The CDR3 is 17 residues long. V shed 5 bases and J 0 bases; nucleotides not matched to a gene: 6. The CDR3 region has the DNA TGTGCCAGCAGCCGGGGGACAGGGGCCCCGAACACCGGGGAGCTGTTTTTT. Amino acids: CASSRGTGAPNTGELFF.

The V call is TRBV5-1, the J call TRBJ1-1; 9 nucleotides agree with TRBD1. V shed 0 bases and J 4 bases; nucleotides not matched to a gene: 7. The germline gives CDR1 SGHRS, CDR2 YFSETQ. CDR3 length: 16 residues. This CDR3 is CASSLVTGGWGTEAFF. The CDR3 region has the DNA TGCGCCAGCAGCTTGGTGACAGGGGGTTGGGGCACTGAAGCTTTCTTT.

A single count supports this clone. CDR3 sequence (DNA): TGTGCCAGCAGTTTATCTGGGGGGGGCCTCGACACCGGGGAGCTGTTTTTT. It encodes CASSLSGGGLDTGELFF. The chain uses TRBV28 and TRBJ2-2; D is perhaps TRBD2 (7 bases). V was trimmed by 1 base and J by 3 bases, leaving 15 bases between them. CDR1 and CDR2 from the germline V gene are MDHEN and SYDVKM. This CDR3 is built from 17 residues.

The V gene is TRBV25-1, the J gene TRBJ1-2, with 12 bases lining up with TRBD1. Germline trimming cut 8 bases from V and 0 bases from J; bases unmatched to any gene: 7. The germline V gene has CDR1 MGHDK and CDR2 SYGVNS. The CDR3 extends over 16 amino acids. The chain's CDR3 is CASGEGQGAANYGYTF. The CDR3, as DNA: TGTGCCAGCGGGGAGGGACAGGGGGCCGCTAACTATGGCTACACCTTC.

The chain is built from TRBV7-3 and TRBJ2-7; tentative D call: TRBD1 (5 bases). Germline CDR1 SGHTA, CDR2 FQGTGA. The CDR3 has 12 residues. V lost 5 bases and J 3 bases, leaving 8 bases between the germline ends. CDR3 protein: CASSRQHYEQYF. The CDR3 DNA reads as TGTGCCAGCAGCAGACAGCACTACGAGCAGTACTTC.

The rearrangement joins TRBV6-5 to TRBJ1-2; the D is unclear. The CDR3 runs to 12 residues. Trimming took 8 bases from V and 1 from J, leaving 8 bases between them. Germline V gives CDR1 MNHEY, CDR2 SVGAGI. CDR3 sequence reads: CASGGDNYGYTF. The CDR3 DNA is TGTGCCAGCGGCGGAGATAACTATGGCTACACCTTC.

The chain has TRBV18 and TRBJ2-7, with 10 positions matching TRBD1. Trimming cost V 2 bases and J 4 bases; bases outside gene matches: 8. There are 16 residues in the CDR3. Germline V gene lookup returns CDR1 KGHSH and CDR2 LQKENI. This chain's CDR3 is CASSPGPGQGKYEQYF. Here the CDR3 DNA reads TGTGCCAGCTCACCAGGACCGGGACAGGGGAAATACGAGCAGTACTTC.

This chain's CDR3 is CASSLGPRENTEAFF. CDR3 DNA: TGTGCCAGCAGCTTGGGACCCAGGGAGAACACTGAAGCTTTCTTT. The chain has TRBV5-5 and TRBJ1-1, with D maybe TRBD1 (5 bases). CDR3 length: 15 amino acids. Germline-derived CDR1 and CDR2 are SGHKS and YYEKEE (reference sequence). Trimming took 0 bases from V and 1 from J, leaving 10 bases between them.

J is TRBJ1-1 and V is TRBV28, with TRBD1 as a possible D gene (6 bases). This CDR3 has 13 amino acids. With 3 bases removed from V and 9 bases from J, the gap between germline ends came to 14 bases. Germline lookup yields CDR1 MDHEN and CDR2 SYDVKM. For the CDR3, the DNA is TGTGCCAGCAGTTTGGTGGGGGCTGAGAAAGCTTTCTTT. Translation: CASSLVGAEKAFF.

This clone was counted between two and nine times. The genes are TRBV28 and TRBJ2-5; D not certain. Germline CDR1 MDHEN, CDR2 SYDVKM. The CDR3 extends over 14 amino acids. V dropped 5 bases and J dropped 5 bases, with 15 bases sitting between them. The chain's CDR3 is CASSRDRPEETQYF. The CDR3 DNA is TGTGCCAGCAGTCGAGACCGCCCGGAGGAGACCCAGTACTTC. The variable domain in full, with the rest retrieved from reference TRBV28 and TRBJ2-5, is DVKVTQSSRYLVKRTGEKVFLECVQDMDHENMFWYRQDPGLGLRLIYFSYDVKMKEKGDIPEGYSVSREKKERFSLILESASTNQTSMYLCASSRDRPEETQYFGPGTRLLVL.

This chain links TRBV19 with TRBJ1-2; 8 bases align to TRBD1. The V segment lost 6 bases and the J segment 4 bases; nucleotides outside the gene matches: 10. The germline V gene has CDR1 LNHDA and CDR2 SQIVND (reference sequence). CDR3 length: 15 residues. The CDR3 DNA follows: TGTGCCAGTAGCGAAGCGGGACAGGAGGTCTATGGCTACACCTTC. Residues: CASSEAGQEVYGYTF.

The rearrangement joins TRBV6-5 to TRBJ2-3; TRBD2 is a possible D gene (7 bases). The germline gives CDR1 MNHEY, CDR2 SVGAGI. Trimming removed 0 bases at V and 7 bases at J, with 17 bases between. The CDR3 length is 16 residues. This CDR3 reads CASSYSGGGPANTQYF. The CDR3 DNA is TGTGCCAGCAGTTACTCTGGGGGGGGGCCCGCCAATACGCAGTATTTT.

The J gene is TRBJ1-3, the V gene TRBV28; 10 bases agree with TRBD1. Germline CDR1 MDHEN, CDR2 SYDVKM. J was trimmed by 2 bases and V by 10 bases; bases with no gene match: 2. CDR3 length equals 13 residues. The CDR3 is CAIDRGPGNTIYF. The CDR3 DNA reads as TGTGCCATCGACAGGGGGCCTGGAAACACCATATATTTT.

This clone appeared a few times. The gene calls are TRBV7-9 and TRBJ1-1, with D possibly matching TRBD1 (6 bases). Germline V gives CDR1 SEHNR, CDR2 FQNEAQ (reference sequence). The CDR3 covers 15 residues. The V and J ends lost 2 bases and 1 base respectively, with 11 bases between them. DNA for the CDR3: TGTGCCAGCAGCTTATGGGACACCACGAACACTGAAGCTTTCTTT. This encodes CASSLWDTTNTEAFF.

V and J are TRBV2 and TRBJ1-5; the D is unclear. Trimming left V 6 bases short and J 4 bases short, with 13 bases between. The CDR3 runs to 14 residues. The germline gives CDR1 SNHLY, CDR2 FYNNEI. The CDR3 region is CASSPAAWNQPQHF. The CDR3 DNA is TGTGCCAGCAGCCCTGCGGCGTGGAATCAGCCCCAGCATTTT.

This chain links TRBV14 with TRBJ2-2; D call uncertain. Per germline, CDR1 SGHDN and CDR2 FVKESK. Between the trimmed V and J ends, which lost 1 base and 6 bases, there was a span of 6 bases. CDR3 length: 13 residues. The CDR3 region is CASSQVRAGELFF. The CDR3 DNA reads as TGTGCCAGCAGCCAAGTTCGGGCCGGGGAGCTGTTTTTT.